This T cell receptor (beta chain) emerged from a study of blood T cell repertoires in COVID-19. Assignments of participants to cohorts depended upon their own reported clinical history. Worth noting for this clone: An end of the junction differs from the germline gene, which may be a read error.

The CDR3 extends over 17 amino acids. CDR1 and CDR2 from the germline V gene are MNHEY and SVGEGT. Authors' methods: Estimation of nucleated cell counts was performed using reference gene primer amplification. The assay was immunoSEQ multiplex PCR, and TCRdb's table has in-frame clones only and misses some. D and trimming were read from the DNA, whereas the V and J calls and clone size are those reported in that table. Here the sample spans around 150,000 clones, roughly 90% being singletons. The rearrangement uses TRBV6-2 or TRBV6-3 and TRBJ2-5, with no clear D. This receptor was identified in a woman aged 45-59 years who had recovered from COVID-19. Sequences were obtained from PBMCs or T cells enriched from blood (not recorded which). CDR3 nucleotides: TGTGCTAGCAGTTACTCCGGCGGTCCGGCCCCCCAAGAGACCCAGTACTTC. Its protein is CASSYSGGPAPQETQYF.